Listed here are 4 T cell receptor beta chains from one sample, sequenced in a study of beta chain features in type 1 diabetes. Investigators reverse transcribed all isolated RNA, so they sequenced expressed TCRB transcripts. Method: immunoSEQ multiplex PCR; TCRdb's copy keeps in-frame clones and lacks some. The sample records 300,000 to 350,000 clones, under 8.5% being singletons. Sequencing was performed on central memory CD4+ T cells from blood. All receptors come from a woman between 18 and 30 years old in good health.

This clone was found a few times. The V gene is TRBV7-2, the J gene TRBJ2-1; 7 bases fit TRBD1. Losses at the gene ends were 5 bases for V and 10 bases for J; bases not matched to a gene: 8. Looked up from germline, CDR1 is SGHTA and CDR2 is FQGNSA. The CDR3 has 13 residues. The DNA of the CDR3 is TGTGCCAGCAGCCAAGAGGGGGCTAGAGAGCAGTTCTTC. This sequence encodes CASSQEGAREQFF.

This clone was seen a few times. This rearrangement joins TRBV5-4 to TRBJ1-1, with unresolved D. V lost 4 bases, J lost 9 bases, and 16 bases lay in between. CDR3 length: 13 amino acids. Germline V gene lookup returns CDR1 SGHNT and CDR2 YYREEE (reference sequence). The CDR3 spells CASSHQDSAKAFF. CDR3 coding DNA: TGTGCCAGCAGCCACCAGGACTCCGCTAAAGCTTTCTTT.

In this sample, this clone turned up a few times. The chain is built from TRBV6-1 and TRBJ1-2, with D possibly TRBD1 on 5 matching bases. Germline CDR1 and CDR2: MNHNS and SASEGT. This CDR3 spans 12 amino acids. V lost 7 bases, J lost 4 bases, and 10 bases lay in between. The CDR3 DNA follows: TGTGCCAGCACCAGGGCATTCTATGGCTACACCTTC. This codes for CASTRAFYGYTF.

The V gene is TRBV6-1, the J gene TRBJ2-1; TRBD2 is a possible D gene (6 bases). The CDR3 is made up of 12 amino acids. Germline lookup yields CDR1 MNHNS and CDR2 SASEGT. The V gene lost 7 bases and the J gene lost 7 bases, with 11 bases spanning the gap. CDR3 nucleotides: TGTGCCAGCACTCTTGCGGGGAATGAGCAGTTCTTC. Translating gives CASTLAGNEQFF.